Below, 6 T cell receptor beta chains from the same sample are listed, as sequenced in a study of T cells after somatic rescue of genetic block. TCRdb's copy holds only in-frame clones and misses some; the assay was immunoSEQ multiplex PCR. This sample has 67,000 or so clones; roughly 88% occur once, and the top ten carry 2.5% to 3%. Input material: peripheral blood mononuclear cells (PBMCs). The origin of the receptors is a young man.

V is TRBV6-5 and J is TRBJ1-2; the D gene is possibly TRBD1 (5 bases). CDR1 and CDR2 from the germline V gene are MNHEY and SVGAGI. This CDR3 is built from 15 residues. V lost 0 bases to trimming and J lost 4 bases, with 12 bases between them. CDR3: CASSYSIGTGYGYTF. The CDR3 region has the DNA TGTGCCAGCAGTTACTCGATAGGGACGGGCTATGGCTACACCTTC.

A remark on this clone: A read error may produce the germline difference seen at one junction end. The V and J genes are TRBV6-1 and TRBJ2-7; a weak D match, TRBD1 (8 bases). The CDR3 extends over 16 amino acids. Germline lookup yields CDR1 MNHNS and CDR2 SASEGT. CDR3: CASSESSLQGDYKQYF. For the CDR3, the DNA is TGTGCCAGCAGTGAATCGTCGCTACAGGGGGACTACAAGCAGTACTTC.

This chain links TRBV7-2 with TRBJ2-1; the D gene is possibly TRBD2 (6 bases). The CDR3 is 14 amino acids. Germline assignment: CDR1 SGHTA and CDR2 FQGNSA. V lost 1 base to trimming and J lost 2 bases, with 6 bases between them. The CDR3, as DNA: TGTGCCAGCAGCTTAGGACTAGCCTACAATGAGCAGTTCTTC. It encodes CASSLGLAYNEQFF.

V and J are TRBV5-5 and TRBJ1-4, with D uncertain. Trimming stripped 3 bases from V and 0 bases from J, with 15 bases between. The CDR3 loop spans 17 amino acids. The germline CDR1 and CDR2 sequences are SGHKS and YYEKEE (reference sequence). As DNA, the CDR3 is TGTGCCAGCAGCTGGAAAGGTCGTCCCGCAACTAATGAAAAACTGTTTTTT. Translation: CASSWKGRPATNEKLFF.

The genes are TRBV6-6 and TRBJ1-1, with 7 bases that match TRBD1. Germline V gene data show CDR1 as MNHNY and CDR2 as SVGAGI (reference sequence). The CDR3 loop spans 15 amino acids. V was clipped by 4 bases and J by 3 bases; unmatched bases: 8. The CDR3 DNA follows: TGTGCCAGCAGTTCGACAGGGTTTGGGGACACTGAAGCTTTCTTT. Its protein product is CASSSTGFGDTEAFF.

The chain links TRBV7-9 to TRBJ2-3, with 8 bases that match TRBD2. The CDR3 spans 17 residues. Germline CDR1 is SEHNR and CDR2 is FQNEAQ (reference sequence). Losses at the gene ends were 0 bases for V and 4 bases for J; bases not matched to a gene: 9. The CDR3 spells CASSLAPAGGLADTQYF. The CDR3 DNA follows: TGTGCCAGCAGCTTAGCCCCGGCGGGAGGTCTCGCAGATACGCAGTATTTT. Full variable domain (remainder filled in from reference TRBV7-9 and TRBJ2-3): DTGVSQNPRHKITKRGQNVTFRCDPISEHNRLYWYRQTLGQGPEFLTYFQNEAQLEKSRLLSDRFSAERPKGSFSTLEIQRTEQGDSAMYLCASSLAPAGGLADTQYFGPGTRLTVL.